Listed below are T cell receptor beta chains from one sample, sequenced in a study of STAT5B mutations in CD4+ large granular lymphocyte leukemia. Clones were read by immunoSEQ multiplex PCR, and TCRdb kept only the in-frame ones, dropping some. The profile shows tens of thousands of clones, less than 80% of them singletons. Input material: CD4+ T cells from blood buffy coats. The receptors originated from a human donor in good health. The CDR3 runs from the conserved cysteine through the conserved F or W. Fields, in order: D gene, clone size, V gene, J gene, CDR3 protein, CDR3 DNA. The D gene is left open where the match is weak. Clone size is stated in some rows and not others, as once, few, many or a class when expanded.

>-|few|TRBV28|TRBJ1-4
CASSFGGASEKLFF
TGTGCCAGCAGTTTTGGGGGGGCATCAGAAAAACTGTTTTTT
>TRBD2|-|TRBV12-5|TRBJ2-1
CASGLVAGGFYNEQFF
TGTGCTAGTGGTTTGGTGGCGGGGGGATTCTACAATGAGCAGTTCTTC
>-|few|TRBV9|TRBJ1-2
CASSVWVGGEGYTF
TGTGCCAGCAGCGTATGGGTCGGGGGGGAAGGCTACACCTTC
>-|-|TRBV4-1|TRBJ1-5
CASSQGFIGTLSNQPQHF
TGCGCCAGCAGCCAAGGATTCATCGGGACTCTTAGCAATCAGCCCCAGCATTTT
>-|-|TRBV7-2|TRBJ2-7
CASSLRFYEQYF
TGTGCCAGCAGCTTGAGATTCTACGAGCAGTACTTC
>-|-|TRBV11-2|TRBJ2-1
CASSFRGQSYNEQFF
TGTGCCAGCAGCTTCAGGGGTCAGTCCTACAATGAGCAGTTCTTC
>-|once|TRBV18|TRBJ1-2
CASSPGTAYGYTF
TGTGCCAGCTCACCAGGGACCGCCTATGGCTACACCTTC
>-|-|TRBV7-2|TRBJ2-1
CASSLAREGNEQFF
TGTGCCAGCAGCTTAGCGCGTGAGGGGAATGAGCAGTTCTTC
>-|few|TRBV21-1|TRBJ1-2
CASSKGYTF
TGTGCCAGCAGCAAAGGCTACACCTTC
>-|-|TRBV18|TRBJ2-1
CASSPQVGTGFGFYNEQFF
TGTGCCAGCTCACCTCAGGTCGGTACGGGTTTTGGGTTCTACAATGAGCAGTTCTTC
>-|few|TRBV6-1|TRBJ2-7
CASSDRRKLSYEQYF
TGTGCCAGCAGTGATAGGCGGAAACTATCCTACGAGCAGTACTTC
>-|-|TRBV15|TRBJ2-5
CATSNRGGQYF
TGTGCCACCAGCAACAGGGGGGGGCAGTACTTC
>-|-|TRBV10-3|TRBJ1-1
CAIGPQRRTEAFF
TGTGCCATTGGACCCCAAAGAAGGACTGAAGCTTTCTTT
>-|-|TRBV28|TRBJ1-3
CASSPLRQLNTIYF
TGTGCCAGCAGTCCCCTCCGACAGCTAAACACCATATACTTT
>-|-|TRBV28|TRBJ1-4
CASSLPSPTNEKLFF
TGTGCCAGCAGTTTACCCAGCCCAACTAATGAAAAACTGTTTTTT
>-|-|TRBV19|TRBJ1-6
CASSKAATYNSPLHF
TGTGCCAGTAGTAAGGCCGCCACCTATAATTCACCCCTCCACTTT
>TRBD2|-|TRBV7-6|TRBJ2-2
CASSRLANTGELFF
TGTGCCAGCAGTCGACTAGCCAACACCGGGGAGCTGTTTTTT
>-|-|TRBV19|TRBJ1-5
CASSVSVLRGQHF
TGTGCCAGTAGTGTTTCGGTTCTTAGGGGCCAGCATTTT
>-|once|TRBV7-8|TRBJ1-4
CASSSGGQFLLTNEKLFF
TGTGCCAGCAGCTCGGGGGGGCAGTTCCTACTAACTAATGAAAAACTGTTTTTT
>TRBD2|-|TRBV5-6|TRBJ2-7
CASSPGLALNEQYF
TGTGCCAGCAGCCCGGGACTAGCGCTGAACGAGCAGTACTTC
>-|-|TRBV28|TRBJ1-2
CASSREADRTLGYTF
TGTGCCAGCAGCCGAGAGGCAGACCGTACCTTAGGCTACACCTTC
>-|-|TRBV6-1|TRBJ1-1
CASRDTNTEAFF
TGTGCCAGCAGGGACACGAACACTGAAGCTTTCTTT
>TRBD2|-|TRBV7-3|TRBJ2-1
CASSSQAGGSSYNEQFF
TGTGCCAGCAGCTCACAAGCGGGGGGGAGCTCCTACAATGAGCAGTTCTTC
>TRBD1|-|TRBV6-5|TRBJ2-1
CASSPGQVHNEQFF
TGTGCCAGCAGCCCTGGACAGGTCCACAATGAGCAGTTCTTC
>-|-|TRBV4-3|TRBJ1-2
CASSQDTINYGYTF
TGCGCCAGCAGCCAAGATACCATTAACTATGGCTACACCTTC
>-|-|TRBV11-3|TRBJ1-3
CASSHGHSGNTIYF
TGTGCCAGCAGTCACGGACACTCTGGAAACACCATATATTTT
>-|-|TRBV11-3|TRBJ2-3
CASRATSDTQYF
TGTGCCAGCAGAGCAACCTCAGATACGCAGTATTTT